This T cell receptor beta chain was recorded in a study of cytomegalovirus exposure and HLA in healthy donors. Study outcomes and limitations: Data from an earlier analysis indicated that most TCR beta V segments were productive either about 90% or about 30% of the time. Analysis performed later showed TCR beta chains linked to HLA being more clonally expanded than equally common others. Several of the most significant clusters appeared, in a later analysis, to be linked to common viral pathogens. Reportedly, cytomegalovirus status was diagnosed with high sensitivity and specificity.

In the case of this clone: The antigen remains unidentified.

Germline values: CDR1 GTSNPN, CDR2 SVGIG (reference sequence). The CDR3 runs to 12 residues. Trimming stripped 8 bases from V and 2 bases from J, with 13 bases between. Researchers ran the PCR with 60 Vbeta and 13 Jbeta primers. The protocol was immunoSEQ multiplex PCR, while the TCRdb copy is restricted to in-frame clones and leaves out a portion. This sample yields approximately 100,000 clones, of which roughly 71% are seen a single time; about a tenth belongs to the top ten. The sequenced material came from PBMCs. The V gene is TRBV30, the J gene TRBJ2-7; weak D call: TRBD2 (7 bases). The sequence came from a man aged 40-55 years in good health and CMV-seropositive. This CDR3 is CAQGGGPYEQYF. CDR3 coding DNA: TGTGCCCAAGGGGGGGGTCCCTACGAGCAGTACTTC.